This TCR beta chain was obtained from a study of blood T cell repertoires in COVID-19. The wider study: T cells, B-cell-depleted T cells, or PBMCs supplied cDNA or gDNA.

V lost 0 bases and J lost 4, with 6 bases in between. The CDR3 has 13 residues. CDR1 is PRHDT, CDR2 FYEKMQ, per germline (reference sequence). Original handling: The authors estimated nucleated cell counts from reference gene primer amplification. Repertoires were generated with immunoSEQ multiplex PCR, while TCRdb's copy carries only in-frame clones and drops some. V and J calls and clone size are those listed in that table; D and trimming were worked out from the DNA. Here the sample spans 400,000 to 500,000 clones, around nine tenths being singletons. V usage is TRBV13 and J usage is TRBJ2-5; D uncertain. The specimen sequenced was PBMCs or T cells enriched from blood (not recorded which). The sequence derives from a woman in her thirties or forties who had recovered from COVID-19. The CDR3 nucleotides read TGTGCCAGCAGCTTAGGCCTTAGAGAGACCCAGTACTTC. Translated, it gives CASSLGLRETQYF.